Each of the 16 T cell receptor beta chains below was sequenced from the same sample in a study of T cells expressing NK-cell markers. Each CDR3 protein gets one entry in TCRdb, which reprocessed the 5' RACE reads and gives no DNA. The listing records about 260,000 distinct CDR3 sequences. The sequenced material came from blood T cells: a sorted CD56 or NKG2C T cell subset, CD4+ or CD8+ T cells, or bulk PBMC T cells (not recorded which). The receptors were sampled from a woman between 18 and 70 years old in good health.

The chain employs TRBV7-9 and TRBJ1-1. This CDR3 contains 15 residues. Per germline, CDR1 SEHNR and CDR2 FQNEAQ (reference sequence). The CDR3 loop reads CASSQRRTVNTEAFF.

The rearrangement uses TRBV7-3 and TRBJ2-2. The CDR3 runs to 13 residues. Germline V gives CDR1 SGHTA, CDR2 FQGTGA. CDR3: CASSPTVAGELFF.

V is TRBV29-1 and J is TRBJ2-3; TCRdb indicates TRBD1, and absent DNA this call remains unverified. The CDR3 runs 14 residues. The germline gives CDR1 SQVTM, CDR2 ANQGSEA. The chain's CDR3 is CSVGQGRGTDTQYF.

This chain uses TRBV7-9 with TRBJ1-2. This CDR3 spans 12 amino acids. CDR1 is SEHNR and CDR2 is FQNEAQ in the germline V gene (reference sequence). CDR3 sequence: CASSTTDYGYTF.

The V gene is TRBV20-1, the J gene TRBJ2-5; no DNA is available, so the TRBD1 call from TCRdb remains unchecked. CDR1 and CDR2 from the germline V gene are DFQATT and SNEGSKA (reference sequence). The CDR3 spans 14 residues. This chain's CDR3 is CSARGLGSQETQYF.

The chain's CDR3 is CASSPGGDLGYNEQFF. The chain recombines TRBV28 with TRBJ2-1; TCRdb picks TRBD1, but there is no DNA to check that call. CDR3 length: 16 amino acids. Germline lookup yields CDR1 MDHEN and CDR2 SYDVKM.

The V and J genes are TRBV14 and TRBJ1-1. CDR1 is SGHDN and CDR2 is FVKESK in the germline V gene. There are 13 residues in the CDR3. CDR3 region: CASSHGLNTEAFF.

The chain uses TRBV24-1 and TRBJ2-6; lacking DNA, the TRBD1 call made by TCRdb goes unchecked. CDR1 and CDR2 (germline): KGHDR, SFDVKD. The CDR3 length is 15 residues. CDR3 amino acids: CATSDTGSGANVLTF.

The rearrangement links TRBV5-6 to TRBJ1-6; the D gene TCRdb calls, TRBD1, cannot be checked with no DNA. From germline, CDR1 is SGHDT and CDR2 YYEEEE. The CDR3 runs 17 residues. CDR3 region: CASSLLGQGAYNSPLHF.

The rearrangement joins TRBV6-5 to TRBJ2-5; checking the TCRdb D call of TRBD2 is not possible without DNA. This CDR3 has 17 amino acids. Germline V gives CDR1 MNHEY, CDR2 SVGAGI. This chain's CDR3 is CASSYIAVAGYQETQYF.

V and J are TRBV11-3 and TRBJ2-1; TCRdb's D call, TRBD1, is unchecked because there is no DNA. This CDR3 comprises 14 residues. Germline V gives CDR1 SGHNT, CDR2 YENEEA. CDR3 loop: CASSLGRGTDEQFF.

V gene TRBV20-1 combines with J gene TRBJ2-7; TCRdb's D call of TRBD2 is untestable without DNA. The CDR3 length is 14 residues. Germline assignment: CDR1 DFQATT and CDR2 SNEGSKA (reference sequence). CDR3 sequence: CSAQLAGGHYEQYF.

The V and J genes are TRBV6-2 or TRBV6-3 and TRBJ2-7; absent DNA, TCRdb's TRBD1 call cannot be checked. The CDR3 has 13 amino acids. Germline V gene lookup returns CDR1 MNHEY and CDR2 SVGEGT. The CDR3 sequence: CASKGPGGYEQYF.

The rearrangement links TRBV19 to TRBJ2-3; TCRdb gives TRBD1 as the D gene, but with no DNA this cannot be confirmed. CDR1 and CDR2 (germline): LNHDA, SQIVND (reference sequence). The CDR3 extends over 14 amino acids. This chain's CDR3 is CASSPRTVTDTQYF.

This chain connects TRBV7-2 to TRBJ2-1; TCRdb names TRBD1, which stays unverified in the absence of DNA. Germline V gene sequence: CDR1 SGHTA, CDR2 FQGNSA. The CDR3 is 17 amino acids. CDR3 residues: CASSLGLVRGLSNEQFF. Filled out from reference TRBV7-2 and TRBJ2-1, the complete variable domain reads GAGVSQSPSNKVTEKGKDVELRCDPISGHTALYWYRQSLGQGLEFLIYFQGNSAPDKSGLPSDRFSAERTGGSVSTLTIQRTQQEDSAVYLCASSLGLVRGLSNEQFFGPGTRLTVL.

V gene TRBV6-5 combines with J gene TRBJ1-1. The CDR3 is 17 residues long. The germline gives CDR1 MNHEY, CDR2 SVGAGI. The CDR3 reads CASSSGLGRAGNTEAFF.